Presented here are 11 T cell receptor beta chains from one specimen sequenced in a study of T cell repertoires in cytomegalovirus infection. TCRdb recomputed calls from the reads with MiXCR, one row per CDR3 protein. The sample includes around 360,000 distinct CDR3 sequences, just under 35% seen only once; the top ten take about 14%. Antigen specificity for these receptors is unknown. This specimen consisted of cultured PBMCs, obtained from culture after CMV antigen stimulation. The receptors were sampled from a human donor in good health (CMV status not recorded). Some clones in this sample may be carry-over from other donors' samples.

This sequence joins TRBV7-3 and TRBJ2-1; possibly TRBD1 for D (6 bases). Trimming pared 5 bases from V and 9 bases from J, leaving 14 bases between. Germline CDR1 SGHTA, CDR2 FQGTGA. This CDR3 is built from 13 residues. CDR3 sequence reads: CASSSSQGPEQFF. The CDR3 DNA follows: TGTGCCAGCAGCAGCTCACAGGGTCCTGAGCAGTTCTTC. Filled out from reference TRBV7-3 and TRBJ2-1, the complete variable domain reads GAGVSQTPSNKVTEKGKYVELRCDPISGHTALYWYRQSLGQGPEFLIYFQGTGAADDSGLPNDRFFAVRPEGSVSTLKIQRTERGDSAVYLCASSSSQGPEQFFGPGTRLTVL.

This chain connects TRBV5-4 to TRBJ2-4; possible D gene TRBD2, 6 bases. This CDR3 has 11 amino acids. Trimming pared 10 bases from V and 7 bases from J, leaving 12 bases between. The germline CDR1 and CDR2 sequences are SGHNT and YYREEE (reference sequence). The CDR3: CAAHRGNIQYF. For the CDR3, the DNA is TGTGCCGCCCACCGGGGGAACATTCAGTACTTC.

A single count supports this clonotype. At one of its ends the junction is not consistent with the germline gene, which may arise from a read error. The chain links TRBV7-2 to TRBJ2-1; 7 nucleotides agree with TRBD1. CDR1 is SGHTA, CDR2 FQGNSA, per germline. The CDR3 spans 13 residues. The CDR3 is CASSTGAYNERFF. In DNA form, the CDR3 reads TGTGCCAGCAGTACAGGGGCCTACAATGAGCGGTTCTTC.

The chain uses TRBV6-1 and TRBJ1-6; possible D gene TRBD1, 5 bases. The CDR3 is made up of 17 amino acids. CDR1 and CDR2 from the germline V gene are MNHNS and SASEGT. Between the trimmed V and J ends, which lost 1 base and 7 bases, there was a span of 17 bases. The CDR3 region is CASSEVPQGPRNSPLHF. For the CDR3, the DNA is TGTGCCAGCAGTGAAGTGCCCCAGGGACCGCGGAATTCACCCCTCCACTTT.

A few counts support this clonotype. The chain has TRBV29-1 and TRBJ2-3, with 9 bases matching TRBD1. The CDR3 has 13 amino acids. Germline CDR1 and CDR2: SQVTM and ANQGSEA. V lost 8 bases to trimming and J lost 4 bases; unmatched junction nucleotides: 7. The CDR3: CSKKTGGADTQYF. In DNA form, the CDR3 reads TGCAGCAAGAAGACAGGGGGAGCAGATACGCAGTATTTT.

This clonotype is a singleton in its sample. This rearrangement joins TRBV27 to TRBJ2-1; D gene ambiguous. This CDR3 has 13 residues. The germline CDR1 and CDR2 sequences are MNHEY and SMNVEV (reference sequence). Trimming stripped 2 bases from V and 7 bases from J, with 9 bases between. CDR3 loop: CASSLSSSNEQFF. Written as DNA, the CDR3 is TGTGCCAGCAGTTTAAGCTCGAGTAATGAGCAGTTCTTC.

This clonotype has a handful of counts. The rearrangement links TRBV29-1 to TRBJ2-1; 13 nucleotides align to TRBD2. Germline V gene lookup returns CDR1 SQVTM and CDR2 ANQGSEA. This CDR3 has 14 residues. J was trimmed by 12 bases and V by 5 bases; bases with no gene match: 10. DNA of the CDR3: TGCAGCGTTTCCGGGACTAGCGGGATGGGTGGGCAGTTCTTC. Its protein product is CSVSGTSGMGGQFF.

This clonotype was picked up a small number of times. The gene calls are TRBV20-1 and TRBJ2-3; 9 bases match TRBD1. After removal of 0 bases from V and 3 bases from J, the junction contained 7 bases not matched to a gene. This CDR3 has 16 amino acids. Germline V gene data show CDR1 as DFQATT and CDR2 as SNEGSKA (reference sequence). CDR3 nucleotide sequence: TGCAGTGCTAGAGATCCAGGGACAGGGAGGACAGATACGCAGTATTTT. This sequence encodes CSARDPGTGRTDTQYF.

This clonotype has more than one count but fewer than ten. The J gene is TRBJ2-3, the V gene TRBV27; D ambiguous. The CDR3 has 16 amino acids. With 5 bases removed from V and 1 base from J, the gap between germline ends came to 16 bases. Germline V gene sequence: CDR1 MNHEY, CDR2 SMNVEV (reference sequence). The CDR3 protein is CASSPDLGRRTDTQYF. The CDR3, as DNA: TGTGCCAGCAGTCCCGACTTGGGCAGACGCACAGATACGCAGTATTTT.

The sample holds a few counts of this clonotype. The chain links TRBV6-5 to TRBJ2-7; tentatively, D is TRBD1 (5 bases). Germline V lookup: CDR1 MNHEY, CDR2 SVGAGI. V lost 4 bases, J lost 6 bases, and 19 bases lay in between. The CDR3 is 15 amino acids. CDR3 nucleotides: TGTGCCAGCAGTTGGCAGGGATCCTCGGCGTCCGAGCAGTACTTC. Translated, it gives CASSWQGSSASEQYF.

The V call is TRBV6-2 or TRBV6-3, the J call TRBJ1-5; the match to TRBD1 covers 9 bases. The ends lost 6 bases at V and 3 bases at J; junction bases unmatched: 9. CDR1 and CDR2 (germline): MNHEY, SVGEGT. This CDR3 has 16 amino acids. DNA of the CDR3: TGTGCCAGCAGCCCACAGGGGGCCGGCGTCAATCAGCCCCAGCATTTT. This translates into CASSPQGAGVNQPQHF.